Each of the 12 T cell receptor beta chains below was sequenced from the same sample in a study of beta chain features in type 1 diabetes. General study findings and limits: There was a moderate but significant shortening of TCRB CDR3s in all four CD4+ subsets of Type 1 diabetes patients.

These receptors have no identified antigens. Expressed TCRB transcripts were sequenced, since all the RNA that had been isolated was reverse transcribed. Assay used: immunoSEQ multiplex PCR; TCRdb lists only in-frame clones, some missing. The table records approximately 170,000 clones, roughly 8% of them present only once. Input material: central memory CD4+ T cells from blood. The origin of the receptors is a man younger than 30 with type 1 diabetes.

The chain carries TRBV5-1 and TRBJ2-6, with D possibly matching TRBD1 (6 bases). V was pared by 2 bases and J by 4 bases, with 7 bases between. The germline V gene has CDR1 SGHRS and CDR2 YFSETQ. This CDR3 is built from 14 residues. CDR3 nucleotide sequence: TGCGCCAGCAGCTTCGGACAGGGGGCCAACGTCCTGACTTTC. Protein product: CASSFGQGANVLTF. The entire variable domain, with the rest obtained from reference TRBV5-1 and TRBJ2-6, is as follows: KAGVTQTPRYLIKTRGQQVTLSCSPISGHRSVSWYQQTPGQGLQFLFEYFSETQRNKGNFPGRFSGRQFSNSRSEMNVSTLELGDSALYLCASSFGQGANVLTFGAGSRLTVL.

The chain recombines TRBV9 with TRBJ2-3, with TRBD2 matching over 8 bases. Germline trimming cut 4 bases from V and 6 bases from J; bases unmatched to any gene: 10. The CDR3 spans 15 residues. Germline V CDR1 and CDR2: SGDLS, YYNGEE. CDR3 nucleotide sequence: TGTGCCAGCAGCCCCGGGACTAGTCGTGCCGATACGCAGTATTTT. Protein: CASSPGTSRADTQYF.

The chain couples TRBV2 to TRBJ1-2; maybe TRBD1 (5 bases). Trimming left V 7 bases short and J 9 bases short, with 18 bases between. The CDR3 runs to 13 residues. Germline values: CDR1 SNHLY, CDR2 FYNNEI. CDR3 residues: CASNNDSPISYTF. The CDR3 DNA is TGTGCCAGCAATAACGACAGTCCTATTAGCTACACCTTC.

Judged by abundance, this clone is medium-sized. The chain links TRBV18 to TRBJ2-3, with 7 bases identical to TRBD2. V trimming: 6 bases; J trimming: 4 bases; junction bases outside the gene matches: 4. Germline values: CDR1 KGHSH, CDR2 LQKENI. The CDR3 has 13 residues. CDR3 amino acids: CASSREGPDTQYF. In nucleotides, the CDR3 is TGTGCCAGCTCGAGGGAGGGGCCAGATACGCAGTATTTT.

The chain couples TRBV15 to TRBJ1-1; D ambiguous. The CDR3 extends over 12 amino acids. Trimming took 0 bases from V and 7 from J, leaving 6 bases between them. Germline V gene data show CDR1 as LNHNV and CDR2 as YYDKDF (reference sequence). The CDR3 DNA sequence: TGTGCCACCAGCAGAGATGTAGATGAAGCTTTCTTT. Amino acids: CATSRDVDEAFF.

This clone was detected only a few times. The chain recombines TRBV28 with TRBJ2-7, with a weak D call TRBD1 (5 bases). Germline loops: CDR1 MDHEN, CDR2 SYDVKM. The V gene lost 8 bases and the J gene lost 5 bases, with 13 bases spanning the gap. The CDR3 has 12 amino acids. For the CDR3, the DNA is TGTGCCAGCCACCAAGGGGTAAACGAGCAGTACTTC. Translation: CASHQGVNEQYF.

This clone was detected ten times or more. The gene calls are TRBV15 and TRBJ2-1; the D is unclear. Looked up from germline, CDR1 is LNHNV and CDR2 is YYDKDF (reference sequence). V lost 0 bases and J 9 bases, leaving 9 bases between the germline ends. This CDR3 contains 13 residues. CDR3 amino acids: CATSRDRAFEQFF. In nucleotides, the CDR3 is TGTGCCACCAGCAGAGACAGAGCGTTTGAGCAGTTCTTC.

This rearrangement joins TRBV11-2 to TRBJ1-5; D is perhaps TRBD1 (5 bases). Germline V gene data show CDR1 as SGHAT and CDR2 as FQNNGV. The length of the CDR3 is 14 residues. Trimming removed 5 bases at V and 3 bases at J, with 11 bases between. The chain's CDR3 is CASSAATDNQPQHF. The CDR3 DNA follows: TGTGCCAGCAGCGCCGCGACAGACAATCAGCCCCAGCATTTT. Complete variable domain (other parts from reference TRBV11-2 and TRBJ1-5): EAGVAQSPRYKIIEKRQSVAFWCNPISGHATLYWYQQILGQGPKLLIQFQNNGVVDDSQLPKDRFSAERLKGVDSTLKIQPAKLEDSAVYLCASSAATDNQPQHFGDGTRLSIL.

The rearrangement uses TRBV28 and TRBJ2-1; possibly TRBD1 for D (5 bases). V was cut by 2 bases and J by 8 bases, with 13 bases left in between. Germline CDR1 MDHEN, CDR2 SYDVKM. The CDR3 runs 14 residues. The chain's CDR3 is CASSLMQGRHEQFF. Here the CDR3 DNA reads TGTGCCAGCAGTTTAATGCAGGGAAGGCATGAGCAGTTCTTC.

The V and J genes are TRBV5-1 and TRBJ2-3; D is possibly TRBD1 (5 bases). The V and J ends lost 0 bases and 2 bases respectively, with 16 bases between them. The CDR3 length is 17 residues. CDR1 is SGHRS and CDR2 is YFSETQ in the germline V gene. The DNA of the CDR3 is TGCGCCAGCAGCTTGGGACAGTATGGGTCTTCCACAGATACGCAGTATTTT. Its protein is CASSLGQYGSSTDTQYF.

The V gene is TRBV15, the J gene TRBJ1-4; 7 positions match TRBD1. Germline assignment: CDR1 LNHNV and CDR2 YYDKDF (reference sequence). The CDR3 has 14 residues. Losses at the gene ends were 5 bases for V and 12 bases for J; bases not matched to a gene: 12. CDR3 sequence: CATSRRGQVSELFF. CDR3 coding DNA: TGTGCCACCAGCCGACGAGGACAGGTATCTGAACTGTTTTTT.

V usage is TRBV28 and J usage is TRBJ2-1; possible D gene TRBD1, 5 bases. The CDR3 sequence is 12 residues long. Germline assignment: CDR1 MDHEN and CDR2 SYDVKM. Trimming removed 6 bases from V and 5 bases from J, with 8 bases in between. This chain's CDR3 is CASSETDNEQFF. The DNA of the CDR3 is TGTGCCAGCAGCGAGACAGACAATGAGCAGTTCTTC. The full variable domain, in which reference TRBV28 and TRBJ2-1 provide the parts outside the CDR3, is DVKVTQSSRYLVKRTGEKVFLECVQDMDHENMFWYRQDPGLGLRLIYFSYDVKMKEKGDIPEGYSVSREKKERFSLILESASTNQTSMYLCASSETDNEQFFGPGTRLTVL.